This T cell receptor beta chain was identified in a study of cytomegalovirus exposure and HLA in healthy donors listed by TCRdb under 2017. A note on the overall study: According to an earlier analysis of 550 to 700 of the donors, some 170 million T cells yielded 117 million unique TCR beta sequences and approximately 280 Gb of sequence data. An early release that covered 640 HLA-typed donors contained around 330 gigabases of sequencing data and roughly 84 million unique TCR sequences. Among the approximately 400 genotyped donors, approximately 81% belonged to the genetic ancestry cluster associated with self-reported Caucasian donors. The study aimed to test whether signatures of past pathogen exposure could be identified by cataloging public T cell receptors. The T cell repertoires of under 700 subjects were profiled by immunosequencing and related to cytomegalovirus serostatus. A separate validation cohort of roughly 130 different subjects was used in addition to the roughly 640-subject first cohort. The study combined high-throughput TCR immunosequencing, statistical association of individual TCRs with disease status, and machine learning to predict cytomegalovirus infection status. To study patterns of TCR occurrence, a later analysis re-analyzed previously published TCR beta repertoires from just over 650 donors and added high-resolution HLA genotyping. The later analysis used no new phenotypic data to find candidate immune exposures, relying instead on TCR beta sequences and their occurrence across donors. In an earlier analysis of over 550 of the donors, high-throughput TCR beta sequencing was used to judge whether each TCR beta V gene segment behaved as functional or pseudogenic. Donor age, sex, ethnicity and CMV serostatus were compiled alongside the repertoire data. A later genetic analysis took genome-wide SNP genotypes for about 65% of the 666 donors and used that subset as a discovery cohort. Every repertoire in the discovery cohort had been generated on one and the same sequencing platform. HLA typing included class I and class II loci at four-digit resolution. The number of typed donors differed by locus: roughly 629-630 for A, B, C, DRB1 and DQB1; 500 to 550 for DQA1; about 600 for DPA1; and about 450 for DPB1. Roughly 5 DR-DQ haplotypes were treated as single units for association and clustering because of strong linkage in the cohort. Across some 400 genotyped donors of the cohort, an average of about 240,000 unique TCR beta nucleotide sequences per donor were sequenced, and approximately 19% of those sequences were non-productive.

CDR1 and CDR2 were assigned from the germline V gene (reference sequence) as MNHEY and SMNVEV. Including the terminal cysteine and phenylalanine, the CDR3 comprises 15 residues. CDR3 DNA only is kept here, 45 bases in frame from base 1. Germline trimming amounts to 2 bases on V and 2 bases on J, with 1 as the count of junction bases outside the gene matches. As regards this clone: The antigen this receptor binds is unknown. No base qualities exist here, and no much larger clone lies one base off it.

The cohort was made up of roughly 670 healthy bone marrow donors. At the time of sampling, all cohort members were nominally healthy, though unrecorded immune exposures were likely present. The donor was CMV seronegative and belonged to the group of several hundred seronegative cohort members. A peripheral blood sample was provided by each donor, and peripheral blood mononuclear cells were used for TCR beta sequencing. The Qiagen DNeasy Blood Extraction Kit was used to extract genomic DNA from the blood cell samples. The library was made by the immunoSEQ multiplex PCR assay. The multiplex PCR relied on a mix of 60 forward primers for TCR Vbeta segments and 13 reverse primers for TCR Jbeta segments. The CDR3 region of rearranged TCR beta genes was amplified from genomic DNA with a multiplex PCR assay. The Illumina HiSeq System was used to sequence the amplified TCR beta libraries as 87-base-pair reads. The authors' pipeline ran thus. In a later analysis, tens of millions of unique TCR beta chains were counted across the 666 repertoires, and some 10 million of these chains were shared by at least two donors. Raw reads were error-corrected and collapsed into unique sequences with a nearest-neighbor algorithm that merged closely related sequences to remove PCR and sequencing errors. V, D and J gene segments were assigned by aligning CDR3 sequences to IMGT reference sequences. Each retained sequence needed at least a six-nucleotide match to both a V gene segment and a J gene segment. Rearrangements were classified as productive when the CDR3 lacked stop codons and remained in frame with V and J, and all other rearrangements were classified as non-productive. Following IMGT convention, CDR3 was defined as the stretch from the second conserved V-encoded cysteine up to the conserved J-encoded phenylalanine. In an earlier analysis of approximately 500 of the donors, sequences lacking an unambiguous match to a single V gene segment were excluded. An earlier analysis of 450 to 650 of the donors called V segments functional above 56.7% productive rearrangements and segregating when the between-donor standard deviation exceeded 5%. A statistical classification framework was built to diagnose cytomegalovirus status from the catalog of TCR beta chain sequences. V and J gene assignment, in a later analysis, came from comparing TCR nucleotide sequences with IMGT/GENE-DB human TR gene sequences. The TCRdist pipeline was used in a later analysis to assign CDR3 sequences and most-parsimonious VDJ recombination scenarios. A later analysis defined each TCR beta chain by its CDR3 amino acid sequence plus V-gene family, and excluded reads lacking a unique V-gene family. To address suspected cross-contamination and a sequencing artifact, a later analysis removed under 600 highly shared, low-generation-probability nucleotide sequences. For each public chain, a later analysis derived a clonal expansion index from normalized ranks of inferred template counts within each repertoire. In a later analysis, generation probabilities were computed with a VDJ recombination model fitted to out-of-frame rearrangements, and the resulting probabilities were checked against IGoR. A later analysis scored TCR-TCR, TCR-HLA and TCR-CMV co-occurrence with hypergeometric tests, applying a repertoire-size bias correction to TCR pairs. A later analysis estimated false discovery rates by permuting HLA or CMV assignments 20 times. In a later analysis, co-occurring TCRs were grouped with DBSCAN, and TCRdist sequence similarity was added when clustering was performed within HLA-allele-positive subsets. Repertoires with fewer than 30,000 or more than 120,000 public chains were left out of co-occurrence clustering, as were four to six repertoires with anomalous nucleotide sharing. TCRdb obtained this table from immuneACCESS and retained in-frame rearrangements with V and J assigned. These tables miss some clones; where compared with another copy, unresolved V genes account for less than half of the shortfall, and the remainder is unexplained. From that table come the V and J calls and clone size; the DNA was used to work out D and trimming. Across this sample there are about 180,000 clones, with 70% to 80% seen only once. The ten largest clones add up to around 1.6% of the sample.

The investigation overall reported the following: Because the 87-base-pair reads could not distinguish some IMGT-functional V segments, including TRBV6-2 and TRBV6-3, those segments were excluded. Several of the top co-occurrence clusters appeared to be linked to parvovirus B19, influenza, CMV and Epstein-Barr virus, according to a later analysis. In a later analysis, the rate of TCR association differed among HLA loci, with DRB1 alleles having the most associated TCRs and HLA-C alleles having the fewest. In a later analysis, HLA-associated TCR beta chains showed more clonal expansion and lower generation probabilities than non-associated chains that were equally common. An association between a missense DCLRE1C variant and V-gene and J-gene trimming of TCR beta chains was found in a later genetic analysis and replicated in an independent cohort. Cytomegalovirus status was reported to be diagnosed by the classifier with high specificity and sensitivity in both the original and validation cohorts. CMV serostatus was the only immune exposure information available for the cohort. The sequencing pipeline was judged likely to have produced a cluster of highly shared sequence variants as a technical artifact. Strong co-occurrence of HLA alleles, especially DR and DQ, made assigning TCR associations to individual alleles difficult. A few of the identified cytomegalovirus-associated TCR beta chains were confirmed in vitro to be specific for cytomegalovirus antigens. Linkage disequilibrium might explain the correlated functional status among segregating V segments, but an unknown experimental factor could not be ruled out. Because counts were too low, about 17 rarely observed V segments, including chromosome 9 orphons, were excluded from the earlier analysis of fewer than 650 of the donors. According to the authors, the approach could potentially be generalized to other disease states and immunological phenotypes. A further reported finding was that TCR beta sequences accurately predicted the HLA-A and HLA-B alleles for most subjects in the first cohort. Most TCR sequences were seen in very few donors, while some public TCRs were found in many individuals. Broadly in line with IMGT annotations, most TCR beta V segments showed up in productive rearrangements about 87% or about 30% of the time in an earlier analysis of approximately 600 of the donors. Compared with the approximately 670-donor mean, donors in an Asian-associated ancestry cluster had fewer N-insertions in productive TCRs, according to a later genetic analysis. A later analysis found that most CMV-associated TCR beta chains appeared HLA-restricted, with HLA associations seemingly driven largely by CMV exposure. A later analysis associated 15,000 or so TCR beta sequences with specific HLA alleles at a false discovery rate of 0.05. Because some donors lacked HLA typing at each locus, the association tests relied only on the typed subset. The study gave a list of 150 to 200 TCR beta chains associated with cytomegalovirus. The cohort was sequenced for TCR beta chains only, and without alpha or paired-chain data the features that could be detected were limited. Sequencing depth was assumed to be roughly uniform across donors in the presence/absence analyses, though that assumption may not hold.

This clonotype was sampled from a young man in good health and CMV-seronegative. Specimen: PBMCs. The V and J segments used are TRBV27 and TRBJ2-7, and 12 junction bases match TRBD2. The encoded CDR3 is CASSLLAGGPYEQYF. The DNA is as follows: TGTGCCAGCAGTTTACTAGCGGGGGGGCCCTACGAGCAGTACTTC.